Listed below are T cell receptor beta chains from one sample, sequenced in a study of T cells after yellow fever vaccination. One entry per CDR3 protein results from TCRdb running MiXCR on the 5' RACE reads. The sample has around 300,000 distinct CDR3 sequences, under 15% seen once. The material sequenced was CD4+ T cells sorted from PBMCs, taken 45 days after the yellow fever booster vaccination. The receptors originated from a man aged 25-40 years who received the YFV17D yellow fever vaccine. Both conserved end residues are part of each CDR3. The D gene is left open where the match is weak. Not every row has a clone size; where given, it reads once, few, many or a size class.

j_gene: TRBJ2-1
v_gene: TRBV20-1
d_gene: .
abundance: few
CDR3aa: CSATGAKSSYNEQFF
CDR3nt: TGCAGTGCTACAGGGGCGAAAAGCTCCTACAATGAGCAGTTCTTC

j_gene: TRBJ2-7
v_gene: TRBV7-2
d_gene: TRBD2
abundance: few
CDR3aa: CASSLGSGRAEEQYF
CDR3nt: TGTGCCAGCAGCTTAGGTAGCGGGAGGGCCGAGGAGCAGTACTTC

j_gene: TRBJ2-4
v_gene: TRBV12-3/TRBV12-4
d_gene: .
abundance: few
CDR3aa: CASSRAGTAKNIQYF
CDR3nt: TGTGCCAGCAGTAGGGCCGGGACAGCCAAAAACATTCAGTACTTC

j_gene: TRBJ2-7
v_gene: TRBV4-3
d_gene: .
abundance: few
CDR3aa: CASSQDSSRDEQYF
CDR3nt: TGCGCCAGCAGCCAAGATTCCTCACGGGACGAGCAGTACTTC

j_gene: TRBJ1-1
v_gene: TRBV5-1
d_gene: .
abundance: few
CDR3aa: CASSRSENTEAFF
CDR3nt: TGCGCCAGTTCGAGGTCAGAGAACACTGAAGCTTTCTTT

j_gene: TRBJ1-1
v_gene: TRBV9
d_gene: TRBD1
abundance: .
CDR3aa: CASSVVLGTGEDTEAFF
CDR3nt: TGTGCCAGCAGCGTAGTCCTTGGGACAGGGGAGGACACTGAAGCTTTCTTT

j_gene: TRBJ2-5
v_gene: TRBV6-5
d_gene: .
abundance: .
CDR3aa: CASSSLAASKETQYF
CDR3nt: TGTGCCAGCAGCTCCCTGGCGGCATCAAAAGAGACCCAGTACTTC

j_gene: TRBJ1-1
v_gene: TRBV11-2
d_gene: .
abundance: few
CDR3aa: CASSLMGVLNTEAFF
CDR3nt: TGTGCCAGCAGCCTCATGGGCGTATTGAACACTGAAGCTTTCTTT

j_gene: TRBJ2-7
v_gene: TRBV5-1
d_gene: TRBD2
abundance: .
CDR3aa: CASSLKTGTSEPYEQYF
CDR3nt: TGCGCCAGCAGCTTAAAAACAGGGACTAGCGAACCTTACGAGCAGTACTTC

j_gene: TRBJ2-4
v_gene: TRBV14
d_gene: .
abundance: few
CDR3aa: CASSQDTHQYF
CDR3nt: TGTGCCAGCAGCCAAGATACCCATCAGTACTTC

j_gene: TRBJ2-1
v_gene: TRBV18
d_gene: TRBD1
abundance: few
CDR3aa: CASSPVPGQGLYNEQFF
CDR3nt: TGTGCCAGCTCACCGGTCCCGGGACAGGGTCTGTACAATGAGCAGTTCTTC

j_gene: TRBJ2-7
v_gene: TRBV20-1
d_gene: TRBD2
abundance: many
CDR3aa: CSAGGGLHEQYF
CDR3nt: TGCAGTGCTGGCGGGGGGCTCCATGAGCAGTACTTC

j_gene: TRBJ2-1
v_gene: TRBV12-3/TRBV12-4
d_gene: TRBD2
abundance: few
CDR3aa: CASSLTGLAGGREQFF
CDR3nt: TGTGCCAGCAGTCTGACGGGACTAGCGGGAGGGCGTGAGCAGTTCTTC

j_gene: TRBJ2-5
v_gene: TRBV29-1
d_gene: .
abundance: few
CDR3aa: CSVVRNYQETQYF
CDR3nt: TGCAGCGTGGTGCGTAACTACCAAGAGACCCAGTACTTC

j_gene: TRBJ1-1
v_gene: TRBV20-1
d_gene: .
abundance: few
CDR3aa: CSASPGRTFF
CDR3nt: TGCAGTGCTAGTCCGGGGAGGACTTTCTTT

j_gene: TRBJ2-5
v_gene: TRBV5-1
d_gene: TRBD2
abundance: few
CDR3aa: CASTLAGGRETQYF
CDR3nt: TGCGCCAGCACACTAGCGGGAGGGAGAGAGACCCAGTACTTC

j_gene: TRBJ2-3
v_gene: TRBV29-1
d_gene: TRBD2
abundance: few
CDR3aa: CSGGASGRYTQYF
CDR3nt: TGCAGCGGGGGGGCTAGCGGGAGGTATACGCAGTATTTT

j_gene: TRBJ1-1
v_gene: TRBV5-1
d_gene: .
abundance: .
CDR3aa: CASSLEGSSMNTEAFF
CDR3nt: TGCGCCAGCAGCTTGGAGGGCAGCTCCATGAACACTGAAGCTTTCTTT

j_gene: TRBJ2-3
v_gene: TRBV4-3
d_gene: .
abundance: .
CDR3aa: CASSQSHRTDTQYF
CDR3nt: TGCGCCAGCAGCCAATCCCACAGGACAGATACGCAGTATTTT

j_gene: TRBJ1-5
v_gene: TRBV29-1
d_gene: .
abundance: once
CDR3aa: CSVSTASNQPQHF
CDR3nt: TGCAGCGTTTCTACAGCGAGCAATCAGCCCCAGCATTTT

j_gene: TRBJ2-1
v_gene: TRBV7-2
d_gene: TRBD2
abundance: .
CDR3aa: CASSYLAGGFYNEQFF
CDR3nt: TGTGCCAGCAGCTATTTAGCGGGAGGATTCTACAATGAGCAGTTCTTC

j_gene: TRBJ2-3
v_gene: TRBV18
d_gene: .
abundance: many
CDR3aa: CASSPRQTSTDTQYF
CDR3nt: TGTGCCAGCTCACCTCGACAGACTAGCACAGATACGCAGTATTTT

j_gene: TRBJ1-6
v_gene: TRBV18
d_gene: TRBD1
abundance: .
CDR3aa: CASYPGQGSPLHF
CDR3nt: TGTGCCAGCTACCCGGGACAGGGATCACCCCTCCACTTT

j_gene: TRBJ1-1
v_gene: TRBV29-1
d_gene: TRBD1
abundance: .
CDR3aa: CSAGQGSMNTEAFF
CDR3nt: TGCAGCGCCGGACAGGGGAGCATGAACACTGAAGCTTTCTTT

j_gene: TRBJ1-2
v_gene: TRBV27
d_gene: .
abundance: .
CDR3aa: CASSLGGQPNYGYTF
CDR3nt: TGTGCCAGCAGTCTGGGGGGACAACCTAACTATGGCTACACCTTC

j_gene: TRBJ2-5
v_gene: TRBV5-1
d_gene: TRBD1
abundance: .
CDR3aa: CASSLLTGTQETQYF
CDR3nt: TGCGCCAGCAGCTTGTTGACAGGGACCCAAGAGACCCAGTACTTC

j_gene: TRBJ2-1
v_gene: TRBV3-1
d_gene: .
abundance: few
CDR3aa: CASSQGGDNEQFF
CDR3nt: TGTGCCAGCAGCCAAGGGGGAGACAATGAGCAGTTCTTC

j_gene: TRBJ1-2
v_gene: TRBV7-2
d_gene: .
abundance: few
CDR3aa: CASSFGYGYTF
CDR3nt: TGTGCCAGCAGCTTCGGTTATGGCTACACCTTC

j_gene: TRBJ2-7
v_gene: TRBV3-1
d_gene: .
abundance: few
CDR3aa: CASSRGLGEQYF
CDR3nt: TGTGCCAGCAGCCGGGGGCTGGGGGAGCAGTACTTC

j_gene: TRBJ2-1
v_gene: TRBV6-4
d_gene: .
abundance: many
CDR3aa: CASSGLPGSEQFF
CDR3nt: TGTGCCAGCAGTGGGCTCCCGGGTAGTGAGCAGTTCTTC

j_gene: TRBJ2-1
v_gene: TRBV25-1
d_gene: TRBD2
abundance: few
CDR3aa: CASSGLAGVSYNEQFF
CDR3nt: TGTGCCAGCAGCGGACTAGCGGGAGTCTCCTACAATGAGCAGTTCTTC

j_gene: TRBJ2-2
v_gene: TRBV9
d_gene: .
abundance: few
CDR3aa: CASSVRGRAVDTGELFF
CDR3nt: TGTGCCAGCAGCGTAAGGGGGAGGGCCGTGGACACCGGGGAGCTGTTTTTT

j_gene: TRBJ2-2
v_gene: TRBV20-1
d_gene: .
abundance: few
CDR3aa: CSARDTGKAGELFF
CDR3nt: TGCAGTGCTAGAGATACCGGGAAGGCCGGGGAGCTGTTTTTT

j_gene: TRBJ2-1
v_gene: TRBV29-1
d_gene: TRBD2
abundance: many
CDR3aa: CSVEDPSGRGYNEQFF
CDR3nt: TGCAGCGTTGAAGATCCTAGCGGGAGAGGATACAATGAGCAGTTCTTC

j_gene: TRBJ2-7
v_gene: TRBV7-2
d_gene: .
abundance: few
CDR3aa: CASSSKSYEQYF
CDR3nt: TGTGCCAGCAGCTCTAAGTCCTACGAGCAGTACTTC

j_gene: TRBJ2-3
v_gene: TRBV12-3/TRBV12-4
d_gene: TRBD2
abundance: .
CDR3aa: CASSFRSASGNTDTQYF
CDR3nt: TGTGCCAGCAGTTTTCGATCGGCTAGCGGGAACACAGATACGCAGTATTTT

j_gene: TRBJ2-5
v_gene: TRBV5-1
d_gene: TRBD2
abundance: .
CDR3aa: CASSPGTSGQETQYF
CDR3nt: TGCGCCAGCAGCCCGGGGACTAGCGGGCAAGAGACCCAGTACTTC

j_gene: TRBJ1-1
v_gene: TRBV20-1
d_gene: TRBD1
abundance: once
CDR3aa: CSARGEGAGTEAFF
CDR3nt: TGCAGTGCTAGGGGAGAGGGGGCGGGCACTGAAGCTTTCTTT

j_gene: TRBJ2-4
v_gene: TRBV12-3/TRBV12-4
d_gene: TRBD1
abundance: few
CDR3aa: CASSPRTGAKNIQYF
CDR3nt: TGTGCCAGCAGTCCCCGGACAGGAGCCAAAAACATTCAGTACTTC

j_gene: TRBJ2-7
v_gene: TRBV7-2
d_gene: .
abundance: .
CDR3aa: CASSLAGSESYEQYF
CDR3nt: TGTGCCAGCAGCTTAGCGGGATCGGAATCCTACGAGCAGTACTTC

j_gene: TRBJ2-3
v_gene: TRBV29-1
d_gene: .
abundance: few
CDR3aa: CSVVGSTDTQYF
CDR3nt: TGCAGCGTTGTCGGATCCACAGATACGCAGTATTTT

j_gene: TRBJ2-2
v_gene: TRBV11-2
d_gene: TRBD2
abundance: .
CDR3aa: CASSASGTRSHHTYFGELFF
CDR3nt: TGTGCCAGCAGCGCTTCCGGGACTAGATCACATCATACGTATTTTGGGGAGCTGTTTTTT

j_gene: TRBJ2-2
v_gene: TRBV7-8
d_gene: TRBD1
abundance: few
CDR3aa: CASSSNWDRVTNTGELFF
CDR3nt: TGTGCCAGCAGCTCCAACTGGGACAGGGTGACCAACACCGGGGAGCTGTTTTTT

j_gene: TRBJ2-7
v_gene: TRBV2
d_gene: TRBD1
abundance: .
CDR3aa: CASSGDRGDEQYF
CDR3nt: TGTGCCAGCAGTGGGGACAGGGGAGACGAGCAGTACTTC

j_gene: TRBJ2-5
v_gene: TRBV10-2
d_gene: .
abundance: few
CDR3aa: CASSALTGTGSSGQYF
CDR3nt: TGCGCCAGCAGCGCTTTAACCGGGACTGGATCAAGCGGCCAGTACTTC

j_gene: TRBJ1-1
v_gene: TRBV18
d_gene: .
abundance: once
CDR3aa: CASSPRVRDTEAFF
CDR3nt: TGTGCCAGCTCACCAAGAGTTCGGGACACTGAAGCTTTCTTT

j_gene: TRBJ2-2
v_gene: TRBV5-1
d_gene: .
abundance: .
CDR3aa: CASSLDRGAGELFF
CDR3nt: TGCGCCAGCAGCTTGGACAGAGGAGCCGGGGAGCTGTTTTTT

j_gene: TRBJ2-3
v_gene: TRBV4-2
d_gene: TRBD2
abundance: many
CDR3aa: CASRSTSGNTDTQYF
CDR3nt: TGTGCCAGCAGATCGACTAGCGGCAACACAGATACGCAGTATTTT

j_gene: TRBJ2-3
v_gene: TRBV5-1
d_gene: .
abundance: few
CDR3aa: CASGTPGSAESTDTQYF
CDR3nt: TGCGCCAGCGGAACACCGGGGTCAGCGGAAAGCACAGATACGCAGTATTTT

j_gene: TRBJ2-7
v_gene: TRBV3-1
d_gene: .
abundance: few
CDR3aa: CASSQDRRFEQYF
CDR3nt: TGTGCCAGCAGCCAAGATCGGCGTTTCGAGCAGTACTTC

j_gene: TRBJ1-2
v_gene: TRBV11-2
d_gene: TRBD1
abundance: .
CDR3aa: CATRRGTAPAIGYTF
CDR3nt: TGTGCCACCCGAAGAGGGACAGCGCCAGCTATTGGCTACACCTTC

j_gene: TRBJ2-7
v_gene: TRBV5-5
d_gene: .
abundance: .
CDR3aa: CASRLEGKGYEQYF
CDR3nt: TGTGCCAGCAGATTGGAGGGAAAGGGCTACGAGCAGTACTTC

j_gene: TRBJ2-5
v_gene: TRBV5-6
d_gene: .
abundance: once
CDR3aa: CASSFIHQEETQHF
CDR3nt: TGTGCCAGCAGCTTTATACACCAGGAAGAGACCCAGCACTTC

j_gene: TRBJ1-1
v_gene: TRBV12-3/TRBV12-4
d_gene: .
abundance: many
CDR3aa: CASSLTSDTEAFF
CDR3nt: TGTGCCAGCAGTTTAACGTCGGACACTGAAGCTTTCTTT

j_gene: TRBJ1-2
v_gene: TRBV20-1
d_gene: .
abundance: few
CDR3aa: CSASPANYGYTF
CDR3nt: TGCAGTGCTAGCCCGGCTAACTATGGCTACACCTTC

j_gene: TRBJ2-7
v_gene: TRBV20-1
d_gene: TRBD1
abundance: .
CDR3aa: CSASGTGGNEQYF
CDR3nt: TGCAGTGCTAGTGGGACAGGGGGGAACGAGCAGTACTTC

j_gene: TRBJ1-1
v_gene: TRBV4-1
d_gene: .
abundance: .
CDR3aa: CASSLEGGRRTEAFF
CDR3nt: TGCGCCAGCAGCCTGGAAGGGGGGCGGCGGACTGAAGCTTTCTTT

j_gene: TRBJ1-6
v_gene: TRBV20-1
d_gene: .
abundance: .
CDR3aa: CSGAESSYNSPLHF
CDR3nt: TGCAGTGGGGCAGAGAGCTCCTATAATTCACCCCTCCACTTT

j_gene: TRBJ2-3
v_gene: TRBV7-2
d_gene: .
abundance: few
CDR3aa: CASSFITDTQYF
CDR3nt: TGTGCCAGCAGCTTCATCACGGATACGCAGTATTTT

j_gene: TRBJ2-2
v_gene: TRBV12-3/TRBV12-4
d_gene: .
abundance: .
CDR3aa: CASSLNAGGLNTGELFF
CDR3nt: TGTGCCAGCAGCTTGAACGCAGGGGGACTAAACACCGGGGAGCTGTTTTTT